This TCR beta chain is from a study of molecular identifiers for immune sequencing clone quantification. Across the study: In replicates, RNA from roughly 21,000 or 96,000 naive CD8 cells was divided five ways and four parts were sequenced.

One entry per CDR3 protein, called by TCRdb with MiXCR from the PCR reads. The table shows approximately 590,000 distinct CDR3 sequences, with approximately 24% occurring only once. With V trimmed by 4 bases and J by 2 bases, 17 bases remained unmatched. Looked up from germline, CDR1 is MGHRA and CDR2 is YSYEKL. This CDR3 comprises 18 residues. Study-wide points: Identical TCR molecules sharing a barcode could underestimate highly expanded clone sizes. More than 97% of effector molecules, versus under 1% of naive-cell molecules, belonged to clones above 20 RNA copies.

This clonotype was seen ten or more times. What it recognizes is unknown. Naive CD8 sequencing libraries were generated from approximately 20,000 to 1,000,000 sorted cells, with 10%, 30% or 50% RNA as input. The chain uses TRBV4-1 and TRBJ2-7, with TRBD2 identical over 7 bases. The sequence was obtained from a human donor in good health. Some libraries in this study had Jurkat cell RNA spiked in. Sequencing was performed on naive CD8+ T cells from blood, with Jurkat cell RNA spiked in. Subset here: FACS-sorted CD8+CD4-CCR7+CD45RA+ naive T cells. The CDR3 spells CASSPAGLETSAAYEQYF. The CDR3 bases are TGCGCCAGCAGCCCGGCAGGTCTCGAAACTAGCGCGGCCTACGAGCAGTACTTC.